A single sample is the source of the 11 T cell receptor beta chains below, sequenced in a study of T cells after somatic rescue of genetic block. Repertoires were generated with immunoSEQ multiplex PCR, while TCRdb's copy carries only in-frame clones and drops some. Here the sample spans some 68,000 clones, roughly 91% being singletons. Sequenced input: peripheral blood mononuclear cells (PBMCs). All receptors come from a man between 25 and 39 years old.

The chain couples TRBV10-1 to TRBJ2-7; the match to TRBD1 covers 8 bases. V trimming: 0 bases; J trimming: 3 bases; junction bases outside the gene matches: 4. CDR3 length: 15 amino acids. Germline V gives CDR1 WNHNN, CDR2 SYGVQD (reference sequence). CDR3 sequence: CASSESGTGSYEQYF. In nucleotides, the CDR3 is TGCGCCAGCAGTGAGTCGGGGACAGGTAGCTACGAGCAGTACTTC.

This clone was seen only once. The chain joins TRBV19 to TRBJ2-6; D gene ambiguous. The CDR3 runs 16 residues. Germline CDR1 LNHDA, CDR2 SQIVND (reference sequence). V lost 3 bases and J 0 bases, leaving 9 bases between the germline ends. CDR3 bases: TGTGCCAGTAGTATGGGTTTGGGCTCTGGGGCCAACGTCCTGACTTTC. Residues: CASSMGLGSGANVLTF. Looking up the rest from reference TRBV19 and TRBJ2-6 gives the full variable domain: DGGITQSPKYLFRKEGQNVTLSCEQNLNHDAMYWYRQDPGQGLRLIYYSQIVNDFQKGDIAEGYSVSREKKESFPLTVTSAQKNPTAFYLCASSMGLGSGANVLTFGAGSRLTVL.

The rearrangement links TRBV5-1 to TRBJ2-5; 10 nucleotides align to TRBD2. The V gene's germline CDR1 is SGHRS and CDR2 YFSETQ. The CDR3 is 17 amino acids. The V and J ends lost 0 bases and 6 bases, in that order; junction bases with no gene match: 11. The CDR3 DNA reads TGCGCCAGCAGCTTGGCCCCTTTAGCGGGGGGCGGAAAGACCCAGTACTTC. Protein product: CASSLAPLAGGGKTQYF.

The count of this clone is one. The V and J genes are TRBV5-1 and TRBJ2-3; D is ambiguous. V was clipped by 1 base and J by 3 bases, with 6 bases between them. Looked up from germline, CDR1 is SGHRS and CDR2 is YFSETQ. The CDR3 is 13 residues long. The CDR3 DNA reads TGCGCCAGCAGCTTGACGATTACAGATACGCAGTATTTT. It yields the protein CASSLTITDTQYF.

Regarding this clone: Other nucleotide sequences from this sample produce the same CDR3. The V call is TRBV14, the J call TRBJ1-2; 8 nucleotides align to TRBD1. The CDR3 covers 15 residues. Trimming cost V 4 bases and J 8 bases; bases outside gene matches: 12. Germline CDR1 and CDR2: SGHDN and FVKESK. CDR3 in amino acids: CASSPRGTGPSGYTF. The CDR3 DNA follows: TGTGCCAGCAGCCCAAGGGGGACAGGCCCCTCGGGCTACACCTTC.

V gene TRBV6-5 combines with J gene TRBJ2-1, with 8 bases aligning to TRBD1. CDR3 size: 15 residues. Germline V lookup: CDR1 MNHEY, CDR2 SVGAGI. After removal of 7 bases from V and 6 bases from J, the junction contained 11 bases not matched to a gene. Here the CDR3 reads CASTPPAGGFNEQFF. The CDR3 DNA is TGTGCCAGCACCCCGCCAGCAGGGGGCTTCAATGAGCAGTTCTTC.

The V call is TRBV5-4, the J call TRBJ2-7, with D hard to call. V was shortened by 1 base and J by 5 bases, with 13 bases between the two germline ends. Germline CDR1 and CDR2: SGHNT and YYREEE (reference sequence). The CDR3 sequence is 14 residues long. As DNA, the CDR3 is TGTGCCAGCAGCTTGTCGCCAATTCGAGACGAGCAGTACTTC. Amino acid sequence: CASSLSPIRDEQYF.

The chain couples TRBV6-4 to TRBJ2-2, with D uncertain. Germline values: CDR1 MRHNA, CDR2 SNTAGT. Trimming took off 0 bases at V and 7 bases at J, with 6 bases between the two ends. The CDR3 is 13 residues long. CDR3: CASSDSRSGELFF. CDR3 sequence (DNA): TGTGCCAGCAGTGACTCGAGAAGCGGGGAGCTGTTTTTT.

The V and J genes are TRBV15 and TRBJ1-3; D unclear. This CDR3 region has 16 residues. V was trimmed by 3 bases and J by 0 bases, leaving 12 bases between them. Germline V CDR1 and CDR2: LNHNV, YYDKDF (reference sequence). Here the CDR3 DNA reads TGTGCCACCAGCAGCCTTCTCACAGTCTCTGGAAACACCATATATTTT. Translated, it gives CATSSLLTVSGNTIYF.

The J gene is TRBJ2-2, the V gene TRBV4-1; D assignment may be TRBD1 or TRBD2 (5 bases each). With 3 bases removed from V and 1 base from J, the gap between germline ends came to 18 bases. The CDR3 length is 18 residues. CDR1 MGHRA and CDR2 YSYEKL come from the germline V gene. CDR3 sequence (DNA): TGCGCCAGCAGCCACGCGGCAGGGCGGGCTAGGAACACCGGGGAGCTGTTTTTT. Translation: CASSHAAGRARNTGELFF.

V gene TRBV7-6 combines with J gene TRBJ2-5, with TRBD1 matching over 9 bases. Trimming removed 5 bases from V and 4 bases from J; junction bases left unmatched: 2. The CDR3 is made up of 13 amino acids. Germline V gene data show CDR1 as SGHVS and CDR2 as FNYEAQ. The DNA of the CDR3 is TGTGCCAGCAGCACGACAGGGGGAGAGACCCAGTACTTC. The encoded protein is CASSTTGGETQYF.